This entry lists 8 T cell receptor beta chains sequenced from one sample in a study of blood T cell repertoires in COVID-19. Generated by immunoSEQ multiplex PCR, the TCRdb table keeps only in-frame clones and is missing some. Counted here are approximately 190,000 clones, approximately 81% occurring once; the ten biggest clones make up 15% to 20%. The source material was peripheral blood. These receptors all stem from a human donor in a cohort sampled during active COVID-19.

The chain uses TRBV6-5 and TRBJ2-7; 9 nucleotides agree with TRBD1. The CDR3 extends over 15 amino acids. Germline V lookup: CDR1 MNHEY, CDR2 SVGAGI. Losses at the gene ends were 7 bases for V and 1 base for J; bases not matched to a gene: 8. The chain's CDR3 is CASKPRDRESYEQYF. In DNA, the CDR3 is TGTGCCAGCAAACCCCGGGACAGGGAATCCTACGAGCAGTACTTC.

The chain joins TRBV4-1 to TRBJ2-2; TRBD2 matches 10 bases. The CDR3 runs 19 residues. Germline lookup yields CDR1 MGHRA and CDR2 YSYEKL. Trimming took 1 base from V and 4 from J; bases not matched to a gene: 12. CDR3 DNA: TGCGCCAGCAGCCAAGTAAGGAGGAGCGGGGGGGCGGCCACCGGGGAGCTGTTTTTT. Translating gives CASSQVRRSGGAATGELFF.

This chain connects TRBV27 to TRBJ1-2, with 9 bases identical to TRBD1. The CDR3 runs 13 residues. V trimming: 6 bases; J trimming: 8 bases; junction bases outside the gene matches: 7. Per the germline V gene, CDR1 is MNHEY and CDR2 is SMNVEV (reference sequence). The chain's CDR3 is CASRNRGREGYTF. As DNA, the CDR3 is TGTGCCAGCAGAAACAGGGGGCGGGAGGGCTACACCTTC.

V gene TRBV19 combines with J gene TRBJ2-7; tentative D call: TRBD2 (6 bases). In germline, CDR1 is LNHDA, CDR2 SQIVND (reference sequence). With 10 bases removed from V and 0 bases from J, the gap between germline ends came to 19 bases. The CDR3 loop spans 15 amino acids. DNA of the CDR3: TGTGCCACAAGCGACCAACCCGGGGGCTCCTACGAGCAGTACTTC. Protein product: CATSDQPGGSYEQYF.

On this clone itself: One junction end disagrees with the germline gene, perhaps due to a read error. The chain recombines TRBV15 with TRBJ2-7; 7 nucleotides line up with TRBD1. Germline lookup yields CDR1 LNHNV and CDR2 YYDKDF (reference sequence). The CDR3 consists of 17 residues. CDR3 in amino acids: CAASRSDRVDARYEQYF. CDR3 nucleotides: TGTGCCGCCAGCAGATCCGACAGGGTGGACGCGCGTTACGAGCAGTACTTC. The full variable domain, in which reference TRBV15 and TRBJ2-7 provide the parts outside the CDR3, is DAMVIQNPRYQVTQFGKPVTLSCSQTLNHNVMYWYQQKSSQAPKLLFHYYDKDFNNEADTPDNFQSRRPNTSFCFLDIRSPGLGDTAMYLCAASRSDRVDARYEQYFGPGTRLTVT.

V and J are TRBV10-2 and TRBJ2-7, with 9 positions matching TRBD2. Germline CDR1 reads WSHSY; CDR2 reads SAAADI. The J segment lost 1 base and the V segment lost 2 bases, leaving 6 bases of the junction unmatched. The length of the CDR3 is 16 residues. CDR3 bases: TGCGCCAGCAGTGAGAGACTAGCGGAAGTATCCTACGAGCAGTACTTC. It translates to CASSERLAEVSYEQYF.

The chain combines TRBV20-1 with TRBJ1-6; 7 bases agree with TRBD1. CDR3 length: 10 residues. The V gene's germline CDR1 is DFQATT and CDR2 SNEGSKA (reference sequence). The CDR3 protein is CSAGGSPLHF. The CDR3 region has the DNA TGCAGCGCAGGGGGGTCACCCCTCCACTTT.

The CDR3 is CASSESYSGGGNEQFF. The CDR3 coding sequence is TGTGCCAGCAGCGAAAGTTATAGCGGCGGGGGGAATGAGCAGTTCTTC. The chain employs TRBV3-1 (or the pseudogene TRBV3-2) and TRBJ2-1, with TRBD2 matching 8 bases. The V gene's germline CDR1 is LGHDT and CDR2 YNNKEL (reference sequence). The length of the CDR3 is 16 residues. The V and J ends lost 5 bases and 7 bases, in that order; junction bases with no gene match: 13.